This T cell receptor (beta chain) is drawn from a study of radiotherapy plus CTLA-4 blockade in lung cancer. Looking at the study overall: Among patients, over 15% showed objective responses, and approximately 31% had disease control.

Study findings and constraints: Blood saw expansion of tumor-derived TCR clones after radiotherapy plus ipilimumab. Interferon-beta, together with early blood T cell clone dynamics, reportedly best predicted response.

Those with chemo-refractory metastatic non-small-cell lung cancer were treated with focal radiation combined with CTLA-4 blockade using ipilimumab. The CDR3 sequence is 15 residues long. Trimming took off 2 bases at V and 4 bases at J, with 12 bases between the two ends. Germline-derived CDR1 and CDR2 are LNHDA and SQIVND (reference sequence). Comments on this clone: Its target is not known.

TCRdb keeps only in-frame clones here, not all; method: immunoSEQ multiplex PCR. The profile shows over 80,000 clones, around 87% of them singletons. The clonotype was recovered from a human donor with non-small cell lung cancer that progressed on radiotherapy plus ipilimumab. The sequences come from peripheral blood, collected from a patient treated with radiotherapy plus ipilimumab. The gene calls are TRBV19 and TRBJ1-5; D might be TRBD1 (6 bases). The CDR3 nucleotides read TGTGCCAGTAGTATATCGGGGACACTTAATCAGCCCCAGCATTTT. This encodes CASSISGTLNQPQHF.